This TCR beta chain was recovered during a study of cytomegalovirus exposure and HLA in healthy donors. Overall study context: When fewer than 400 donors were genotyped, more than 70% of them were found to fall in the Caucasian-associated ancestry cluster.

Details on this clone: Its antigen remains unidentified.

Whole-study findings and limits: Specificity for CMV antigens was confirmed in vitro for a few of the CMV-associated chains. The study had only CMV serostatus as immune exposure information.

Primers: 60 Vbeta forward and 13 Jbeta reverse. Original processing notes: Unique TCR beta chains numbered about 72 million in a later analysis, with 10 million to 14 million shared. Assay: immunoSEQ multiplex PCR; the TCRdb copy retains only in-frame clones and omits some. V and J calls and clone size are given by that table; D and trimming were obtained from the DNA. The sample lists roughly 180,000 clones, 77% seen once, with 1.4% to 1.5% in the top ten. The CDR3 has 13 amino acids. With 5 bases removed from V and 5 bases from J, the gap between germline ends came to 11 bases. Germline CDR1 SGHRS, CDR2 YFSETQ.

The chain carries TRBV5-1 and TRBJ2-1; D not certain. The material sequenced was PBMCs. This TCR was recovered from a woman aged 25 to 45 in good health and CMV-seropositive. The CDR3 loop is CASSHPDNNEQFF. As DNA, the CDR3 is TGCGCCAGCAGTCACCCCGACAACAATGAGCAGTTCTTC.